This is a list of T cell receptor beta chains from one sample in a study of T cell responses to AZD1222 COVID-19 vaccine. TCRdb's table, derived via immunoSEQ multiplex PCR, lists solely in-frame clones and lacks some. The sample has over 110,000 clones, just over 90% seen once. The sequencing used peripheral blood, collected on day 0 of AZD1222 vaccination. Every receptor here comes from an adult in good health. CDR3s include the opening cysteine and the closing phenylalanine or tryptophan. The order of the fields is J gene, V gene, D gene, clone size, CDR3 protein, CDR3 DNA. The D gene is left open where the match is weak. Size tells how often a clone was seen (once, few, many) or the class of an expanded clone, and some rows leave it out.

TRBJ1-2 TRBV9 NA NA CASSVVPTGIYGYTF TGTGCCAGCAGCGTAGTCCCCACGGGTATCTATGGCTACACCTTC
TRBJ2-7 TRBV25-1 TRBD1 NA CASSGGQGSYEQYF TGTGCCAGCAGTGGGGGACAGGGTTCCTACGAGCAGTACTTC
TRBJ2-1 TRBV14 NA NA CASSRNLGSYNEQFF TGTGCCAGCAGCCGAAATCTGGGCTCCTACAATGAGCAGTTCTTC
TRBJ2-1 TRBV19 TRBD2 NA CASSTGLAGNNEQFF TGTGCCAGTAGTACGGGACTAGCGGGAAACAATGAGCAGTTCTTC
TRBJ2-5 TRBV6-5 NA NA CAGKPWETQYF TGTGCCGGCAAACCGTGGGAGACCCAGTACTTC
TRBJ2-5 TRBV7-9 NA NA CASSLASVEETQYF TGTGCCAGCAGCTTAGCTTCCGTCGAAGAGACCCAGTACTTC
TRBJ1-2 TRBV5-5 NA NA CASSLRFPGYTF TGTGCCAGCAGCTTGAGATTCCCTGGCTACACCTTC
TRBJ2-7 TRBV6-2/TRBV6-3 NA once CASSTSGLLSYEQYF NA
TRBJ1-1 TRBV18 TRBD1 NA CASSPPRDRGYTEAFF TGTGCCAGCTCACCACCCCGGGACAGGGGTTACACTGAAGCTTTCTTT
TRBJ2-1 TRBV12-3/TRBV12-4 NA NA CASSLGYEQFF TGTGCCAGCAGTTTAGGTTACGAGCAGTTCTTC
TRBJ1-3 TRBV30 NA NA CAWSPGAAGNTIYF TGTGCCTGGAGTCCGGGGGCAGCTGGAAACACCATATATTTT
TRBJ1-5 TRBV19 NA NA CASSIGYSNQPQHF TGTGCCAGTAGTATAGGCTATAGCAATCAGCCCCAGCATTTT
TRBJ2-6 TRBV3-1/TRBV3-2 NA NA CASSQGHTFFWANVLTF TGTGCCAGCAGCCAAGGGCACACCTTCTTCTGGGCCAACGTCCTGACTTTC
TRBJ2-7 TRBV20-1 NA NA CSASLNEQYF TGCAGTGCTAGTCTGAACGAGCAGTACTTC
TRBJ2-7 TRBV5-4 NA NA CASSLIGGYEQYF TGTGCCAGCAGCTTAATCGGGGGCTACGAGCAGTACTTC
TRBJ2-3 TRBV3-1/TRBV3-2 NA NA CASGVTDTQYF TGTGCCAGCGGAGTTACAGATACGCAGTATTTT
TRBJ1-1 TRBV15 NA NA CATSVRQANTEAFF TGTGCCACCAGCGTGAGACAGGCGAACACTGAAGCTTTCTTT
TRBJ1-5 TRBV6-5 TRBD1 NA CASSRTGYQPQHF TGTGCCAGCAGTAGGACAGGGTACCAGCCCCAGCATTTT
TRBJ1-1 TRBV3-1/TRBV3-2 NA once CASSPGTFLGGAFF TGTGCCAGCAGTCCTGGGACGTTTCTCGGTGGGGCTTTCTTT
TRBJ1-4 TRBV2 TRBD1 NA CASSVDRGSEKLFF TGTGCCAGCAGTGTTGACAGGGGTAGTGAAAAACTGTTTTTT
TRBJ2-7 TRBV6-4 NA NA CASIPDEQYF TGTGCCAGCATCCCCGACGAGCAGTACTTC
TRBJ2-7 TRBV19 TRBD2 NA CASSIVAGSEQYF TGTGCCAGTAGTATAGTAGCGGGGAGCGAGCAGTACTTC
TRBJ2-7 TRBV14 TRBD2 NA CASSQRTSGSDEQYF TGTGCCAGCAGCCAGAGGACTAGCGGGAGCGACGAGCAGTACTTC
TRBJ1-1 TRBV6-5 NA NA CASSTQGTEAFF TGTGCCAGCAGTACACAGGGAACTGAAGCTTTCTTT
TRBJ2-2 TRBV7-9 TRBD1 few CASSGTDYTGELFF TGTGCCAGCAGCGGGACAGATTACACCGGGGAGCTGTTTTTT
TRBJ2-1 TRBV5-1 NA once CASSFTVSYNEQFF TGCGCCAGCAGCTTTACGGTTTCCTACAATGAGCAGTTCTTC
TRBJ2-3 TRBV6-4 NA NA CASRPTTLGDTQYF TGTGCCAGCAGGCCCACTACATTGGGGGATACGCAGTATTTT
TRBJ1-2 TRBV15 NA NA CATSRDPPGGGGYTF TGTGCCACCAGCAGAGATCCCCCCGGAGGTGGTGGCTACACCTTC
TRBJ2-3 TRBV13 NA NA CASSFTAGSIDTQYF TGTGCCAGCAGCTTCACGGCAGGGAGCATAGATACGCAGTATTTT
TRBJ1-2 TRBV4-3 TRBD1 NA CASKGQHNYGYTF TGCGCCAGCAAGGGACAGCACAACTATGGCTACACCTTC
TRBJ1-6 TRBV27 TRBD1 NA CASRIQGDNSPLHF TGTGCCAGCCGTATACAGGGGGATAATTCACCCCTCCACTTT
TRBJ2-3 TRBV4-2 TRBD2 NA CASSQEVAGKADTQYF TGTGCCAGCAGCCAAGAAGTAGCGGGAAAGGCAGATACGCAGTATTTT
TRBJ1-1 TRBV9 NA NA CASSVGQMNTEAFF TGTGCCAGCAGCGTAGGACAGATGAACACTGAAGCTTTCTTT
TRBJ2-1 TRBV27 TRBD2 NA CASCRGGELVNEQFF TGTGCCAGCTGTCGGGGGGGCGAACTCGTCAATGAGCAGTTCTTC
TRBJ1-1 TRBV7-8 NA NA CASSLALGGNTEAFF TGTGCCAGCAGCTTAGCACTAGGGGGGAACACTGAAGCTTTCTTT
TRBJ2-7 TRBV11-2 TRBD2 NA CASSPTSRERGSSYEQYF TGTGCCAGCAGCCCCACCTCTAGGGAGCGGGGAAGCTCCTACGAGCAGTACTTC
TRBJ1-3 TRBV3-1/TRBV3-2 NA NA CASSQVGNTIYF TGTGCCAGCAGCCAAGTCGGAAACACCATATATTTT
TRBJ2-3 TRBV5-1 NA NA CASSFEDGSTDTQYF TGCGCCAGCAGCTTCGAGGACGGATCCACAGATACGCAGTATTTT
TRBJ1-5 TRBV19 NA NA CASMEFSNQPQHF TGTGCCAGTATGGAGTTTAGCAATCAGCCCCAGCATTTT
TRBJ2-5 TRBV18 NA NA CASSPATLDSQETQYF TGTGCCAGCTCACCAGCGACCCTGGACAGTCAAGAGACCCAGTACTTC
TRBJ2-2 TRBV6-5 NA NA CASREGVRGPGELFF TGTGCCAGCAGGGAGGGAGTGCGGGGGCCCGGGGAGCTGTTTTTT
TRBJ1-6 TRBV21-1 NA NA CASSPGRDRGYNSPLHF TGTGCCAGCAGCCCCGGGCGGGACAGGGGCTATAATTCACCCCTCCACTTT
TRBJ2-3 TRBV29-1 TRBD2 NA CSVLAAVPDTQYF TGCAGCGTCCTAGCGGCAGTCCCAGATACGCAGTATTTT
TRBJ2-1 TRBV7-6 TRBD2 NA CASSSGLAGGYEQFF TGTGCCAGCAGCTCCGGACTAGCGGGGGGTTACGAGCAGTTCTTC
TRBJ1-2 TRBV7-2 NA NA CASSLPQVYGYTF TGTGCCAGCAGCTTACCACAGGTCTATGGCTACACCTTC
TRBJ1-1 TRBV2 NA once CASSVRNTEAFF TGTGCCAGCAGCGTTAGGAACACTGAAGCTTTCTTT
TRBJ1-1 TRBV5-1 NA NA CASSLQGMNTEAFF TGCGCCAGCAGCCTACAGGGAATGAACACTGAAGCTTTCTTT